These T cell receptor beta chains were read from a single sample in a study of control samples from healthy donors and cancer patients. Libraries were prepared by immunoSEQ multiplex PCR; TCRdb keeps only in-frame clonotypes and omits some of them. The sample yields 15,000 to 20,000 clones, around 84% seen once. The sequencing sample was made of PBMCs. These receptors all stem from a woman in her sixties or seventies with lung cancer. CDR3s include the opening cysteine and the closing phenylalanine or tryptophan. A D gene is named only where the DNA matches it firmly. Clone size appears in some rows only: once, few, many, or a class for an expanded clone.

j_gene,d_gene,abundance,v_gene,CDR3nt,CDR3aa
TRBJ2-7,.,.,TRBV14,TGTGCCAGCAGCCAAGGGTTCTCCTACGAGCAGTACTTC,CASSQGFSYEQYF
TRBJ1-5,.,.,TRBV18,TGTGCCAGCTCACCATTAAGCCAAGATCAGCCCCAGCATTTT,CASSPLSQDQPQHF
TRBJ1-2,.,.,TRBV6-5,TGTGCCAGCAGTTACGGGGCCATCTATGGCTACACCTTC,CASSYGAIYGYTF
TRBJ2-7,.,.,TRBV9,TGTGCCAGCAGCGTATTCGAGCAAACCTACGAGCAGTACTTC,CASSVFEQTYEQYF
TRBJ2-7,.,.,TRBV28,TGTGCCAGCAGTTCGAGGGGGTCGGTCTACGAGCAGTACTTC,CASSSRGSVYEQYF
TRBJ1-5,TRBD1,.,TRBV30,TGTGCCTGGAGTAAACCACGGTACGGAACAGGGGGAAATCAGCCCCAGCATTTT,CAWSKPRYGTGGNQPQHF
TRBJ2-3,TRBD1,.,TRBV27,TGTGCCAGCAGCCCAGGGACAGGGTTCACAGATACGCAGTATTTT,CASSPGTGFTDTQYF
TRBJ1-2,TRBD1,.,TRBV6-5,TGTGCCAGCAGTCGCGCCGGGACAGATAACTATGGCTACACCTTC,CASSRAGTDNYGYTF
TRBJ2-1,.,.,TRBV19,TGTGCCAGTAGTATCGACAGCAACAATGAGCAGTTCTTC,CASSIDSNNEQFF
TRBJ1-1,.,once,TRBV7-9,TGTGCCAGCAGCTTAGGTGCCTGGATCGGGACTGAAGCTTTCTTT,CASSLGAWIGTEAFF
TRBJ2-7,.,.,TRBV12-3/TRBV12-4,TGTGCCAGCAGTCACACTATTTACGAGCAGTACTTC,CASSHTIYEQYF
TRBJ2-7,.,.,TRBV7-8,TGTGCCAGCAGCTCCCGGACCGACAGCTCCTACGAGCAGTACTTC,CASSSRTDSSYEQYF
TRBJ2-7,.,.,TRBV25-1,TGTGCCAGCAGGCCGACAGGTTCCTACGAGCAGTACTTC,CASRPTGSYEQYF
TRBJ2-2,.,.,TRBV18,TGTGCCAGCTCACCACAGGGTCAGTCCGGCACCGGGGAGCTGTTTTTT,CASSPQGQSGTGELFF
TRBJ2-1,TRBD2,.,TRBV7-8,TGTGCCAGCAGCTTAGGAACTAGCGGGACCTACAATGAGCAGTTCTTC,CASSLGTSGTYNEQFF
TRBJ2-2,.,few,TRBV2,TGTGCCAGCGGGGGTAACACCGGGGAGCTGTTTTTT,CASGGNTGELFF
TRBJ2-1,.,.,TRBV19,TGTGCCAGTACGGAGGGCCCAGACAATGAGCAGTTCTTC,CASTEGPDNEQFF
TRBJ2-7,TRBD1,medium-sized,TRBV15,TGTGCCACCAGCCGGGGACAGGGGGCTCGGGAGCAGTACTTC,CATSRGQGAREQYF
TRBJ2-1,TRBD2,.,TRBV12-3/TRBV12-4,TGTGCCAGCAGTTTCGGGACTATTCATGAGCAGTTCTTC,CASSFGTIHEQFF
TRBJ2-7,TRBD1,.,TRBV10-3,TGTGCCATCAGTAGGGACAGGGAGTACGAGCAGTACTTC,CAISRDREYEQYF
TRBJ2-3,.,.,TRBV9,TGTGCCAGCAGCCCCCCCCTAGGAATCACAGATACGCAGTATTTT,CASSPPLGITDTQYF
TRBJ1-2,TRBD1,once,TRBV19,TGTGCCAGTACCCGGACAGGAACCGCTAACTATGGCTACACCTTC,CASTRTGTANYGYTF
TRBJ1-6,.,.,TRBV7-2,TGTGCCAGCAGCTCTGACGCCTATAATTCACCCCTCCACTTT,CASSSDAYNSPLHF
TRBJ2-1,TRBD2,.,TRBV19,TGTGCCAGTAGTCCACTCCCCAAGACTAGCGGGCTATACTCCTACAATGAGCAGTTCTTC,CASSPLPKTSGLYSYNEQFF
TRBJ2-5,TRBD1,.,TRBV11-2,TGTGCCAGCAGCTTAACAGGACAGGGGTTCCAAGAGACCCAGTACTTC,CASSLTGQGFQETQYF
TRBJ2-1,.,.,TRBV28,TGTGCCAGCAGAGGACTAAGGAATGAGCAGTTCTTC,CASRGLRNEQFF
TRBJ2-1,.,.,TRBV5-1,TGCGCCAGCAGCTTGGGGGGCGGTCTGGGGGCCCCCTACAATGAGCAGTTCTTC,CASSLGGGLGAPYNEQFF
TRBJ1-4,.,.,TRBV7-9,TGTGCCAGCAGCGGGGGCTTGGGATCCGAAAAACTGTTTTTT,CASSGGLGSEKLFF
TRBJ2-1,.,few,TRBV21-1,TGTGCCAGCAGCAAAAAAAGGGGGACAGGGTCGGATGAGCAGTTCTTC,CASSKKRGTGSDEQFF
TRBJ2-1,.,.,TRBV5-1,TGCGCCAGCAGCTTGAGCGGGACAGCCCTTTACAATGAGCAGTTCTTC,CASSLSGTALYNEQFF
TRBJ1-1,.,once,TRBV6-6,TGTGCCAGCCGATCTACCGGGGGGCTAAGGAACACTGAAGCTTTCTTT,CASRSTGGLRNTEAFF
TRBJ1-1,.,.,TRBV3-1/TRBV3-2,TGTGCCAGCAGCGTCGGGGGGGGAAGGACTGAAGCTTTCTTT,CASSVGGGRTEAFF
TRBJ2-7,.,.,TRBV5-4,TGTGCCAGCAGCTCGGACTCCTACGAGCAGTACTTC,CASSSDSYEQYF
TRBJ2-5,TRBD1,once,TRBV11-3,TGTGCCAGCAGCCGCGGACAGGGGGCGAAGTACTTC,CASSRGQGAKYF
TRBJ2-3,.,once,TRBV28,TGTGCCAGCAGTTACTCTAGCGTCGCAGATACGCAGTATTTT,CASSYSSVADTQYF
TRBJ1-3,.,.,TRBV7-9,TGTGCCAGCAGCCGTAGCGGCGGCGGAATCTCTGGAAACACCATATATTTT,CASSRSGGGISGNTIYF
TRBJ2-4,.,.,TRBV3-1/TRBV3-2,TGTGCCAGCAGCACTTTGCAAAGAAAAAACATTCAGTACTTC,CASSTLQRKNIQYF